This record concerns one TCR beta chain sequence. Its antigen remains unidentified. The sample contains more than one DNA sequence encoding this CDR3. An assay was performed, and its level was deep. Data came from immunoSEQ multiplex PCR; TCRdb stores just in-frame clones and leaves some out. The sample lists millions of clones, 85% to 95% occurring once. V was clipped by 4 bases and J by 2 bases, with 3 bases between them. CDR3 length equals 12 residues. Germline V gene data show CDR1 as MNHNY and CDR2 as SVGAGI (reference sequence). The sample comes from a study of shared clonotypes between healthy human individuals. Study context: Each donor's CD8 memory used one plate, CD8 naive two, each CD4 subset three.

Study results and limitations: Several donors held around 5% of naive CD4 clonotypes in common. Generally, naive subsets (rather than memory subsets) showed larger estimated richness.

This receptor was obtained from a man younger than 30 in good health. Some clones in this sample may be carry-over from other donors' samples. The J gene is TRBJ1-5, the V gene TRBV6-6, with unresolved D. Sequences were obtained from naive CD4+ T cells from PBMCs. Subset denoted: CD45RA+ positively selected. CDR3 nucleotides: TGTGCCAGCAGTTCGGGCAATCAGCCCCAGCATTTT. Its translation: CASSSGNQPQHF.